These 29 T cell receptor beta chains came from one sample sequenced in a study of human T cells and chemical hapten exposure. TCRdb reanalysed the RACE reads using MiXCR and keeps one entry per CDR3 protein. This sample has some 180,000 distinct CDR3 sequences; about a fifth occur once, and the top ten carry less than 7%. The time point is: patch test 1, 2 weeks after DPC sensitization. Treatment indicated: therapeutic diphenylcyclopropenone sensitization with weekly scalp DPC. The source was whole blood, collected in connection with sensitization to the hapten diphenylcyclopropenone (DPC). Every receptor here comes from a woman aged 50 to 65 with alopecia areata. Some clones in this sample may be carry-over from other donors' samples.

The CDR3 protein is CASSSWEGGYGYTF. For the CDR3, the DNA is TGTGCCAGCAGTTCGTGGGAGGGGGGCTATGGCTACACCTTC. The chain joins TRBV27 to TRBJ1-2; perhaps TRBD1 as D (6 bases). The CDR3 contains 14 residues. The V end was cut by 4 bases, the J end by 4 bases, with 13 bases between. Germline V gene data show CDR1 as MNHEY and CDR2 as SMNVEV (reference sequence).

V and J are TRBV27 and TRBJ2-1; TRBD2 agrees at 8 bases. With 3 bases clipped from V and 0 bases from J, the junction kept 10 bases outside the gene matches. Germline V gene lookup returns CDR1 MNHEY and CDR2 SMNVEV (reference sequence). This CDR3 spans 18 amino acids. Here the CDR3 DNA reads TGTGCCAGCAGTTTGCCTAGGGGCGGGAGGAGCTCCTACAATGAGCAGTTCTTC. Translating it yields CASSLPRGGRSSYNEQFF.

This clonotype was observed a handful of times. The chain links TRBV11-2 to TRBJ2-7; the D is unclear. There are 14 residues in the CDR3. CDR1 is SGHAT and CDR2 is FQNNGV in the germline V gene. V was clipped by 5 bases and J by 0 bases, with 11 bases between them. CDR3 loop: CASSTSDTSYEQYF. The CDR3 nucleotides are TGTGCCAGCAGCACCAGCGACACCTCCTACGAGCAGTACTTC. The full variable domain, its missing parts supplied by reference TRBV11-2 and TRBJ2-7, is EAGVAQSPRYKIIEKRQSVAFWCNPISGHATLYWYQQILGQGPKLLIQFQNNGVVDDSQLPKDRFSAERLKGVDSTLKIQPAKLEDSAVYLCASSTSDTSYEQYFGPGTRLTVT.

The genes are TRBV20-1 and TRBJ2-7; D not resolved. CDR3 length equals 14 residues. Germline V CDR1 and CDR2: DFQATT, SNEGSKA (reference sequence). Trimming took 6 bases from V and 2 from J, leaving 17 bases between them. DNA of the CDR3: TGCAGTGCACCCGTCTTTCTCCCCCCCTACGAGCAGTACTTC. This gives the protein CSAPVFLPPYEQYF.

The J gene is TRBJ2-5, the V gene TRBV29-1, with 9 bases aligning to TRBD2. The CDR3 spans 15 residues. Unmatched junction bases numbered 8, after V lost 4 bases and J lost 2 bases. The V gene's germline CDR1 is SQVTM and CDR2 ANQGSEA. CDR3 protein: CSVGPRLAAQETQYF. CDR3 DNA sequence: TGCAGCGTTGGCCCCCGACTAGCGGCGCAAGAGACCCAGTACTTC.

The chain recombines TRBV20-1 with TRBJ2-1; weak D call: TRBD1 (6 bases). CDR1 is DFQATT and CDR2 is SNEGSKA in the germline V gene (reference sequence). The CDR3 is 20 residues long. V was trimmed by 3 bases and J by 3 bases, leaving 30 bases between them. Written as DNA, the CDR3 is TGCAGTGCTAGTTTGACTCCGGGACACGGGGCAACTACGGTCTACAATGAGCAGTTCTTC. Translation: CSASLTPGHGATTVYNEQFF.

This clonotype was seen a handful of times. V and J are TRBV29-1 and TRBJ2-5; possible D gene TRBD2, 5 bases. The V end was cut by 6 bases, the J end by 4 bases, with 18 bases between. CDR3 length: 14 residues. Germline V gene sequence: CDR1 SQVTM, CDR2 ANQGSEA. In DNA form, the CDR3 reads TGCAGCGTCCTGGTGGTCACTAGAGGAGAGACCCAGTACTTC. Translating gives CSVLVVTRGETQYF.

This clonotype has only a few counts. The rearrangement joins TRBV20-1 to TRBJ1-2; a weak D match, TRBD1 (5 bases). The CDR3 totals 13 residues. Germline loops: CDR1 DFQATT, CDR2 SNEGSKA (reference sequence). V dropped 1 base and J dropped 7 bases, with 13 bases sitting between them. CDR3 amino acids: CSARVTQGSGYTF. The CDR3 DNA sequence: TGCAGTGCTAGAGTCACTCAGGGCTCTGGCTACACCTTC.

This chain joins TRBV18 and TRBJ2-3; 7 positions match TRBD1. The V and J ends lost 4 bases and 2 bases, in that order; junction bases with no gene match: 9. Germline assignment: CDR1 KGHSH and CDR2 LQKENI. The CDR3 extends over 16 amino acids. CDR3: CASSRTGTVVTDTQYF. In DNA form, the CDR3 reads TGTGCCAGCTCACGTACCGGGACAGTAGTCACAGATACGCAGTATTTT.

This clonotype was counted between two and nine times. The chain couples TRBV4-1 to TRBJ2-3, with 12 nucleotides matching TRBD2. Germline CDR1 reads MGHRA; CDR2 reads YSYEKL. This CDR3 is built from 15 residues. Unmatched junction bases numbered 3, after V lost 4 bases and J lost 4 bases. The CDR3 loop reads CASSLTSGRPDTQYF. The CDR3 DNA reads as TGCGCCAGCAGCCTTACTAGCGGGAGGCCAGATACGCAGTATTTT.

The chain carries TRBV2 and TRBJ1-5; tentatively, D is TRBD1 (5 bases). The V end was cut by 10 bases, the J end by 1 base, with 11 bases between. Germline values: CDR1 SNHLY, CDR2 FYNNEI. The CDR3 has 13 residues. The chain's CDR3 is CATAWDSNQPQHF. CDR3 in DNA: TGTGCCACCGCGTGGGACAGCAATCAGCCCCAGCATTTT.

The V and J genes are TRBV6-1 and TRBJ2-1; D gene ambiguous. The V and J ends lost 7 bases and 5 bases respectively, with 12 bases between them. From germline, CDR1 is MNHNS and CDR2 SASEGT. This CDR3 spans 13 amino acids. The CDR3 spells CASKAPADNEQFF. CDR3 sequence (DNA): TGTGCCAGCAAGGCTCCCGCCGACAATGAGCAGTTCTTC.

The chain combines TRBV7-9 with TRBJ2-7; no clear D gene. The CDR3 is 12 amino acids. Germline V gene lookup returns CDR1 SEHNR and CDR2 FQNEAQ (reference sequence). V lost 5 bases and J 1 base, leaving 6 bases between the germline ends. Written as DNA, the CDR3 is TGTGCCAGCAGCGTATTATCCTACGAGCAGTACTTC. Translating it yields CASSVLSYEQYF.

In its sample, this clonotype was seen a few times. The chain links TRBV29-1 to TRBJ2-1; D tentatively reads TRBD1 or TRBD2 (6 bases each). V lost 7 bases and J lost 9, with 16 bases in between. CDR1 is SQVTM and CDR2 is ANQGSEA in the germline V gene. CDR3 size: 12 residues. The CDR3 protein is CSGGSGAAEQFF. Written as DNA, the CDR3 is TGCAGCGGGGGTTCGGGGGCGGCTGAGCAGTTCTTC.

This sequence joins TRBV25-1 and TRBJ2-7, with a weak D call TRBD2 (7 bases). This CDR3 comprises 12 residues. Germline V gene lookup returns CDR1 MGHDK and CDR2 SYGVNS. Trimming took off 8 bases at V and 5 bases at J, with 13 bases between the two ends. The CDR3 region is CASGGDNHEQYF. CDR3 nucleotide sequence: TGTGCCAGCGGGGGGGACAATCACGAGCAGTACTTC.

This clonotype was seen only a few times. The V call is TRBV2, the J call TRBJ2-1, with D tentatively TRBD2 (5 bases). Germline assignment: CDR1 SNHLY and CDR2 FYNNEI. Trimming cost V 8 bases and J 6 bases, with 17 bases left between them. CDR3 length: 14 amino acids. CDR3 loop: CASGGITAINEQFF. In nucleotides, the CDR3 is TGTGCCAGCGGAGGAATCACGGCAATCAATGAGCAGTTCTTC.

The chain links TRBV10-3 to TRBJ2-2; TRBD2 agrees at 14 bases. Germline-derived CDR1 and CDR2 are ENHRY and SYGVKD. After removal of 1 base from V and 1 base from J, the junction contained 2 bases not matched to a gene. CDR3 length: 18 amino acids. In DNA form, the CDR3 reads TGTGCCATCAGTGAGTGGGGACTAGCGGGAGTGAACACCGGGGAGCTGTTTTTT. Translated, it gives CAISEWGLAGVNTGELFF.

CDR3 sequence reads: CASSSTFRGSDTGELFF. The CDR3 nucleotides are TGTGCCAGCAGCTCCACCTTCAGAGGCAGCGACACCGGGGAGCTGTTTTTT. The chain employs TRBV7-9 and TRBJ2-2, with D unresolved. This CDR3 has 17 amino acids. Germline values: CDR1 SEHNR, CDR2 FQNEAQ (reference sequence). The germline V and J ends were trimmed by 4 bases and 3 bases, with 18 bases remaining between them. Full variable domain (outside the CDR3, taken from reference TRBV7-9 and TRBJ2-2): DTGVSQNPRHKITKRGQNVTFRCDPISEHNRLYWYRQTLGQGPEFLTYFQNEAQLEKSRLLSDRFSAERPKGSFSTLEIQRTEQGDSAMYLCASSSTFRGSDTGELFFGEGSRLTVL.

V usage is TRBV20-1 and J usage is TRBJ2-3, with D possibly matching TRBD1 (6 bases). Germline CDR1 and CDR2: DFQATT and SNEGSKA (reference sequence). The germline V and J ends were trimmed by 6 bases and 2 bases, with 18 bases remaining between them. This CDR3 comprises 15 residues. Written as DNA, the CDR3 is TGCAGTGCCAGCCGATTTGGACAGTACACAGATACGCAGTATTTT. Protein: CSASRFGQYTDTQYF.

In this sample, this clonotype turned up a few times. The chain combines TRBV29-1 with TRBJ2-2, with D possibly TRBD2 on 5 matching bases. In germline, CDR1 is SQVTM, CDR2 ANQGSEA. V was cut by 6 bases and J by 1 base, with 15 bases left in between. This CDR3 region has 15 residues. Written as DNA, the CDR3 is TGCAGCGTCCCCGGCGGGTCGATGAACACCGGGGAGCTGTTTTTT. Its protein product is CSVPGGSMNTGELFF.

This chain links TRBV4-2 with TRBJ2-3; D not certain. V was cut by 3 bases and J by 4 bases, with 8 bases left in between. In germline, CDR1 is LGHNA, CDR2 YNFKEQ. The CDR3 extends over 13 amino acids. The CDR3 bases are TGTGCCAGCAGCCATTCCGGAGCAGATACGCAGTATTTT. Translating it yields CASSHSGADTQYF.

The table lists this clonotype with a few counts. An end of the junction differs from the germline gene, which may be a read error. The chain has TRBV7-2 and TRBJ2-7; D could derive from TRBD1 or TRBD2 (10 bases each). Germline lookup yields CDR1 SGHTA and CDR2 FQGNSA. The length of the CDR3 is 16 residues. This CDR3 reads CASSLAGVTGGTEQYF. The CDR3 nucleotides read TGTGCCAGCAGCCTAGCGGGAGTGACAGGGGGCACCGAGCAGTACTTC.

In this sample, this clonotype turned up a few times. The rearrangement joins TRBV3-1 to TRBJ2-7; D gene unclear. This CDR3 has 15 residues. In germline, CDR1 is LGHDT, CDR2 YNNKEL (reference sequence). V lost 4 bases to trimming and J lost 4 bases, with 17 bases between them. The CDR3 DNA reads as TGTGCCAGCAGCCCTAAAAACTACCACGAATACGAGCAGTACTTC. Protein sequence: CASSPKNYHEYEQYF.

This clonotype was seen a handful of times. The CDR3 region is CASSQDWSTQETQYF. The CDR3 coding sequence is TGTGCCAGCAGCCAAGATTGGTCCACCCAAGAGACCCAGTACTTC. J is TRBJ2-5 and V is TRBV3-1; D call uncertain. V lost 0 bases, J lost 1 base, and 9 bases lay in between. There are 15 residues in the CDR3. Germline loops: CDR1 LGHDT, CDR2 YNNKEL (reference sequence).

Only a few counts were recorded for this clonotype. The chain combines TRBV7-2 with TRBJ2-7; 10 nucleotides agree with TRBD1. This CDR3 has 13 amino acids. In germline, CDR1 is SGHTA, CDR2 FQGNSA. Trimming removed 5 bases from V and 9 bases from J; junction bases left unmatched: 7. The CDR3 sequence: CASSTLTGGRQYF. DNA of the CDR3: TGTGCCAGCAGCACCTTGACAGGGGGCCGGCAGTACTTC. The variable domain in full, with the rest retrieved from reference TRBV7-2 and TRBJ2-7, is GAGVSQSPSNKVTEKGKDVELRCDPISGHTALYWYRQSLGQGLEFLIYFQGNSAPDKSGLPSDRFSAERTGGSVSTLTIQRTQQEDSAVYLCASSTLTGGRQYFGPGTRLTVT.

The V call is TRBV5-1, the J call TRBJ2-3, with D unresolved. Trimming removed 0 bases at V and 0 bases at J, with 8 bases between. The CDR3 has 15 amino acids. CDR1 is SGHRS, CDR2 YFSETQ, per germline. The CDR3 loop reads CASSLGSTSTDTQYF. For the CDR3, the DNA is TGCGCCAGCAGCTTGGGGTCCACTAGCACAGATACGCAGTATTTT.

V gene TRBV27 combines with J gene TRBJ1-6; D is uncertain. The CDR3 sequence is 15 residues long. V was shortened by 6 bases and J by 1 base, with 10 bases between the two germline ends. Per the germline V gene, CDR1 is MNHEY and CDR2 is SMNVEV (reference sequence). The CDR3 DNA follows: TGTGCCAGCAGACCGGAGGGTTCCTATAATTCACCCCTCCACTTT. Its translation is CASRPEGSYNSPLHF.

This clonotype was counted a few times. The chain links TRBV18 to TRBJ1-4; D is perhaps TRBD1 (6 bases). Per germline, CDR1 KGHSH and CDR2 LQKENI. Trimming removed 3 bases at V and 10 bases at J, with 12 bases between. This CDR3 comprises 13 residues. CDR3 in amino acids: CASSPLGQTKLFF. CDR3 bases: TGTGCCAGCTCACCTCTCGGACAGACAAAACTGTTTTTT.

This chain links TRBV11-2 with TRBJ1-1; 9 bases line up with TRBD1. CDR1 SGHAT and CDR2 FQNNGV come from the germline V gene. V lost 2 bases to trimming and J lost 1 base; unmatched junction nucleotides: 5. This CDR3 spans 16 amino acids. DNA of the CDR3: TGTGCCAGCAGCTTACTTTGGGACAGGGCGAACACTGAAGCTTTCTTT. Amino acid sequence: CASSLLWDRANTEAFF.